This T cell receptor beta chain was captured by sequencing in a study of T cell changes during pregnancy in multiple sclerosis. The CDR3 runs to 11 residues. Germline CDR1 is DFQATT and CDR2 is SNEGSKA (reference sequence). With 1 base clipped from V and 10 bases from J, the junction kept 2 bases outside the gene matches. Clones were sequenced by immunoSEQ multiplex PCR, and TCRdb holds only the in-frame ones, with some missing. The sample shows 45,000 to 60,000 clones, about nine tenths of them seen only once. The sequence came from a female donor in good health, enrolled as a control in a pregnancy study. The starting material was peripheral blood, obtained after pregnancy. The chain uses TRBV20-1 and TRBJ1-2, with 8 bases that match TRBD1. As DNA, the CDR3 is TGCAGTGCTAGAGCCCAGGGGGCCTACACCTTC. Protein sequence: CSARAQGAYTF.